Presented here are 7 T cell receptor beta chains from one specimen sequenced in a study of radiotherapy plus CTLA-4 blockade in lung cancer. Assay: immunoSEQ multiplex PCR; the TCRdb copy retains only in-frame clones and omits some. The sample has roughly 45,000 clones, 55% to 80% seen once. The starting material was peripheral blood, obtained from a patient treated with radiotherapy plus ipilimumab. These receptors were obtained from a human donor with non-small cell lung cancer who had a partial response to radiotherapy plus ipilimumab.

This chain joins TRBV2 and TRBJ1-5; D is unresolved. The CDR3 is 12 residues long. CDR1 is SNHLY, CDR2 FYNNEI, per germline. V lost 6 bases and J lost 2, with 5 bases in between. The CDR3 protein is CASRFGNQPQHF. The CDR3, as DNA: TGTGCCAGCAGGTTCGGCAATCAGCCCCAGCATTTT.

As to this clone: A much larger clone lies a single base off, so this may be a read error. The rearrangement uses TRBV5-6 and TRBJ2-1; 8 bases fit TRBD2. The CDR3 loop spans 16 amino acids. V lost 0 bases and J lost 8; bases outside the gene matches: 10. Germline V lookup: CDR1 SGHDT, CDR2 YYEEEE. The CDR3: CASSLDGRAFTDEQFF. The CDR3 DNA reads TGTGCCAGCAGCTTGGACGGGAGGGCATTCACCGATGAGCAGTTCTTC. The whole variable domain, remainder taken from reference TRBV5-6 and TRBJ2-1, is DAGVTQSPTHLIKTRGQQVTLRCSPKSGHDTVSWYQQALGQGPQFIFQYYEEEERQRGNFPDRFSGHQFPNYSSELNVNALLLGDSALYLCASSLDGRAFTDEQFFGPGTRLTVL.

The genes are TRBV11-2 and TRBJ1-2; TRBD1 is a possible D gene (5 bases). The V and J ends lost 0 bases and 8 bases respectively, with 19 bases between them. The V gene's germline CDR1 is SGHAT and CDR2 FQNNGV. CDR3 length equals 16 residues. As DNA, the CDR3 is TGTGCCAGCAGCTTAGATGCAGGCAGGGTGGGATTAGGCTACACCTTC. It yields the protein CASSLDAGRVGLGYTF.

The genes are TRBV6-5 and TRBJ2-7, with a weak D call TRBD1 (5 bases). The CDR3 runs 14 residues. The germline CDR1 and CDR2 sequences are MNHEY and SVGAGI. V lost 9 bases and J lost 2, with 17 bases in between. CDR3: CASTGGAGAYEQYF. The CDR3 region has the DNA TGTGCCAGTACGGGTGGGGCTGGGGCCTACGAGCAGTACTTC.

This sequence joins TRBV30 and TRBJ1-1; the D is unclear. CDR3 length: 14 amino acids. The V gene lost 4 bases and the J gene lost 1 base, with 13 bases spanning the gap. Germline lookup yields CDR1 GTSNPN and CDR2 SVGIG (reference sequence). CDR3 in amino acids: CAWNLGRGNTEAFF. The DNA of the CDR3 is TGTGCCTGGAATTTAGGACGGGGGAACACTGAAGCTTTCTTT.

The chain couples TRBV7-2 to TRBJ2-5, with D perhaps TRBD2 (6 bases). Germline V gives CDR1 SGHTA, CDR2 FQGNSA. Trimming removed 5 bases from V and 4 bases from J, with 11 bases in between. This CDR3 spans 13 amino acids. The CDR3 is CASSASGGETQYF. CDR3 nucleotides: TGTGCCAGCAGCGCCTCCGGGGGAGAGACCCAGTACTTC.

The chain employs TRBV6-5 and TRBJ2-7, with 10 bases matching TRBD1. V lost 2 bases and J lost 6; bases outside the gene matches: 4. There are 14 residues in the CDR3. CDR1 and CDR2 from the germline V gene are MNHEY and SVGAGI. The CDR3 DNA reads TGTGCCAGCAGTTACCGGGACAGGGGAAGCGAGCAGTACTTC. This translates into CASSYRDRGSEQYF.